This T cell receptor (beta chain) was recorded in a study of CD8 T cells in Susac syndrome (dated by TCRdb to about 2019). For the wider study: Among the sequenced Susac syndrome patients, more than five had clinically active disease and 8 or 9 were in clinical remission. At blood withdrawal, Susac syndrome patients were either therapy-naive, taking corticosteroids (in some cases with IVIg as well), or taking IVIg alone. CD8+ T cell repertoire clonality was compared between some 13 healthy donors, about 14 Susac syndrome patients and approximately 16 multiple sclerosis patients. Whether CD8+ T cell activation and differentiation in Susac syndrome was antigen driven was tested using repertoire sequencing. Study-level results and caveats: In the total CD8+ and CD8+ TEMRA repertoires, 15 to 20 and five Susac-specific public clones, respectively, were identified. Clonal expansion was seen in Susac syndrome CD8+ repertoires, peaking in CD8+ TEMRA cells and being greater in clinically active patients than in remitting ones. The number of individuals in the TCR sequencing and HLA analysis was acknowledged as relatively small.

RNA was extracted using the RNeasy kit, and roughly 0.45 to 1 microgram was reverse transcribed with random hexamers. The immunoSEQ multiplex PCR assay, covering 54 Vbeta and 13 Jbeta segments, was used to amplify TCR beta CDR3 regions. To correct PCR amplification bias, a synthetic template baseline was used for both primer optimization and computational correction. The published analysis was carried out like this. Reads were assigned to V, D and J genes according to IMGT and analyzed in immunoSEQ Analyzer, with only productive sequences retained. To calculate clonality, Shannon entropy was normalized by log2 of the number of productive unique sequences and then subtracted from one. Public and private clones were assessed among the 100 most prevalent clones of each patient and control. Susac-specific clones were defined as absent from healthy and MS cohorts, 1052 published viral clones and other ImmuneACCESS disease sequences. Using fastp trimming at Q25 and MiXCR clonotype assembly, TCRdb reanalyzed the public sequencing data and kept in-frame beta chains. Merged by CDR3 protein, the rows form single entries marked with the most common genes and DNA. TCRdb, not the original authors, processed these V and J calls. The table for this sample lists about 53,000 distinct CDR3 sequences; 95% of them were counted only once. The ten largest clones add up to 0.75% of the sample.

CDR1 and CDR2 are drawn from the germline V gene: KGHDR, SFDVKD. The CDR3 runs 17 amino acids, cysteine and phenylalanine included. CDR3 DNA only is kept here, 51 bases in frame from base 1. At the junction V is shortened by 0 bases and J by 1 base; bases outside the gene matches: 6. With respect to this clonotype: What this receptor recognizes is not known. Per-base quality was not reported, and no clone a single base away is much larger than it.

Peripheral blood CD8+ and CD4+ T cells from healthy donors, Susac syndrome patients and multiple sclerosis patients were profiled using high-throughput TCR beta sequencing. Susac syndrome patients met recently defined diagnostic criteria for definite or probable disease. Bulk CD8+ and CD4+ T cells were purified magnetically by negative isolation, whereas CD8+ TEMRA cells were enriched by FACS. Blood was collected in EDTA tubes and processed within 24 hours, with PBMCs isolated through density gradient centrifugation. PBMCs intended for TCR sequencing were frozen in liquid nitrogen and were later thawed in a 37 degrees C water bath. The sorted or isolated CD4+, CD8+ and CD8+ TEMRA cells reached a purity of at least 90%.

The sequence came from a human donor with Susac syndrome. Sequencing used CD8+ T cells from PBMCs. The V and J segments used are TRBV24-1 and TRBJ2-5, with TRBD1 identical over 8 junction bases. CDR3 region: CATSDLKLGQGQETQYF. The DNA reads as follows: TGTGCCACCAGTGATTTGAAGCTAGGACAGGGCCAAGAGACCCAGTACTTC.